At least ten counts were recorded for the clone carrying this TCR beta chain. This sample was included in a study of molecular identifiers for immune sequencing clone quantification. J lost 5 bases, V lost 0 bases, and 6 bases had no gene match. The CDR3 is 15 residues long. Germline-derived CDR1 and CDR2 are MDHEN and SYDVKM. TCRdb reprocessed the PCR reads via MiXCR and lists one record per CDR3 protein. The sample consists of fewer than 350,000 distinct CDR3 sequences, roughly 24% of them appearing once. V gene TRBV28 combines with J gene TRBJ1-1; 7 nucleotides match TRBD1. Input material: naive CD8+ T cells from blood, with Jurkat cell RNA spiked in. Subset of the sample: FACS-sorted CD8+CD4-CCR7+CD45RA+ naive T cells. The sequence came from a human donor in good health. Some libraries in this study had Jurkat cell RNA spiked in. The CDR3: CASSLWGTEGTEAFF. The CDR3 bases are TGTGCCAGCAGTTTATGGGGGACAGAGGGAACTGAAGCTTTCTTT.